This T cell receptor (beta chain) comes out of a study of post-analysis software for immune sequencing data. TCR beta libraries were prepared from cDNA with unique molecular identifiers. A single record per CDR3 protein comes from TCRdb applying MiXCR to the PCR reads. This sample carries hundreds of thousands of distinct CDR3 sequences, around 33% of them seen once, and the ten largest clones take about an eighth. The ends lost 5 bases at V and 7 bases at J; junction bases unmatched: 13. The CDR3 has 16 residues. Details on this clonotype: Its matching antigen is unknown.

Broader study findings: Samples from a shared batch, those prepared together, strongly co-clustered by F measure. Controls significantly exceeded multiple sclerosis patients in normalized Chao1 diversity. Comparison of patients with controls showed about 5 TRBV segments more frequent in patients, TRBV5-6, TRBV5-1 and TRBV20-1 among them.

The V call is TRBV12-3 or TRBV12-4, the J call TRBJ1-4, with 7 bases lining up with TRBD1. The sequenced sample was blood. The sequence was obtained from a girl between 5 and 17 years old with multiple sclerosis. Here the CDR3 DNA reads TGTGCCAGCAGTAGAGACAGGGCCCCTATCGGTGAAAAACTGTTTTTT. It translates to CASSRDRAPIGEKLFF.